The present TCR beta chain was sequenced within a study of blood T cell repertoires in COVID-19. Study overall: From the United States, Italy and Spain came samples of acute and convalescent COVID-19.

Under the authors' procedure: Estimated nucleated cell counts came from reference gene primer amplification. Data came from immunoSEQ multiplex PCR; TCRdb stores just in-frame clones and leaves some out. The V and J calls and clone size are taken from that table; D and trimming were inferred from the DNA. The sample lists 150,000 to 200,000 clones; around 82% were seen once. Losses at the gene ends were 5 bases for V and 11 bases for J; bases not matched to a gene: 6. CDR1 is LNHDA, CDR2 SQIVND, per germline (reference sequence). This CDR3 has 13 amino acids. Participant-given clinical history determined each cohort assignment. Symptom resolution, clearance, or two negative PCRs marked donors in Cohort 3 as recovered.

The chain uses TRBV19 and TRBJ2-6, with TRBD1 identical over 7 bases. The TCR was taken from a man aged 55 to 70 who had recovered from COVID-19. Sequenced sample: PBMCs or T cells enriched from blood (not recorded which). The DNA of the CDR3 is TGTGCCAGTAGTGAGACAGGGAAGGACGTCCTGACTTTC. This encodes CASSETGKDVLTF.